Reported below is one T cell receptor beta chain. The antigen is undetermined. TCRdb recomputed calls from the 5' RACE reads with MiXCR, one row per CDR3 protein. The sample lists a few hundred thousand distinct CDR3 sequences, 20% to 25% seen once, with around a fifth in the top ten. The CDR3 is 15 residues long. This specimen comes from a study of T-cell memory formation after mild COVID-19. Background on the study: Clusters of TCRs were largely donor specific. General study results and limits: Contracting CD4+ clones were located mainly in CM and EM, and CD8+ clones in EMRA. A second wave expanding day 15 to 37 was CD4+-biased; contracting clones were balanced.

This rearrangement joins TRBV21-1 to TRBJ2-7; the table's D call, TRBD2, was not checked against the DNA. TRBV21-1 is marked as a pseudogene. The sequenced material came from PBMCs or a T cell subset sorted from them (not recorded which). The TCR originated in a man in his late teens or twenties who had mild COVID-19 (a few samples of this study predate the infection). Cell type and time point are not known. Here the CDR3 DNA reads TGTGCCAGCGCCCACGGACTCATTCCTCAGGCCGAGCAGTACTTC. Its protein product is CASAHGLIPQAEQYF.